These T cell receptor beta chains were read from a single sample in a study of patients and donors after allogeneic stem cell transplantation. Using its own MiXCR run on the RT-PCR reads, TCRdb lists one record per CDR3 protein. Of about 88,000 distinct CDR3 sequences in the sample, around 48% are singletons; the top ten hold roughly two thirds. Sequenced material: blood, either unsorted or a sorted T cell fraction (not recorded which). These TCRs come from a human donor who was either an allogeneic HSCT recipient or a stem cell or donor lymphocyte infusion donor (not recorded which). It is not recorded whose cells these are; they may come from a transplant donor. Each CDR3 is given with its conserved first and last residue. D genes are given only for firm matches. Where a row states a size, it is once, few, many or the class of an expanded clone; other rows omit it.

length | size | J | V | D | CDR3 | DNA
13 | NA | TRBJ2-3 | TRBV20-1 | NA | CSELSGRTDTQYF | TGCAGTGAGCTGAGCGGACGCACAGATACGCAGTATTTT
14 | NA | TRBJ1-2 | TRBV10-3 | TRBD1 | CAISRQGPNYGYTF | TGTGCCATCAGCCGACAGGGACCTAACTATGGCTACACCTTC
15 | few | TRBJ1-2 | TRBV6-5 | NA | CASSYSGWEDYGYTF | TGTGCCAGCAGTTACTCCGGGTGGGAGGACTATGGCTACACCTTC
14 | few | TRBJ1-1 | TRBV27 | NA | CASSPRREDTEAFF | TGTGCCAGCAGTCCAAGGAGGGAGGACACTGAAGCTTTCTTT
15 | NA | TRBJ1-3 | TRBV13 | NA | CASSLRGLSGNTIYF | TGTGCCAGCAGCTTACGGGGCCTCTCTGGAAACACCATATATTTT
11 | NA | TRBJ1-1 | TRBV7-9 | NA | CASSSTGRAFF | TGTGCCAGCAGCTCTACAGGGAGGGCTTTCTTT
18 | NA | TRBJ1-1 | TRBV3-1 | NA | CASSPFLKGVHGHYEAFF | TGTGCCAGCAGCCCTTTCTTAAAAGGGGTACACGGACACTATGAAGCTTTCTTT
17 | few | TRBJ1-2 | TRBV5-1 | NA | CASSPSARVRSNYGYTF | TGCGCCAGCAGCCCCTCGGCCAGGGTAAGATCTAACTATGGCTACACCTTC
14 | few | TRBJ1-4 | TRBV28 | TRBD1 | CASRPGQRNEKLFF | TGTGCCAGCAGACCGGGACAGAGAAATGAAAAACTGTTTTTT
14 | NA | TRBJ2-7 | TRBV4-3 | NA | CASSRDRYSYEQYF | TGCGCCAGCAGCCGAGACCGATACTCCTACGAGCAGTACTTC
13 | few | TRBJ2-2 | TRBV5-6 | NA | CASTPGNTGELFF | TGTGCCAGTACCCCCGGGAACACCGGGGAGCTGTTTTTT
15 | NA | TRBJ1-5 | TRBV28 | TRBD1 | CASSFGTGNRQPQHF | TGTGCCAGCAGTTTCGGGACAGGGAACCGTCAGCCCCAGCATTTT
15 | few | TRBJ1-2 | TRBV3-2 | NA | CASSQDGTGGRGYTF | TGTGCCAGCAGCCAAGATGGGACAGGGGGCCGTGGCTACACCTTC
12 | NA | TRBJ1-1 | TRBV3-1 | TRBD1 | CASKTGGAEAFF | TGTGCCAGTAAAACAGGGGGGGCTGAAGCTTTCTTT
16 | once | TRBJ1-3 | TRBV5-5 | NA | CASQIRARGTGNTIYF | TGTGCCAGTCAAATAAGGGCCAGGGGAACTGGAAACACCATATATTTT
16 | NA | TRBJ1-5 | TRBV20-1 | TRBD1 | CSATEPTGGYNQPQHF | TGCAGTGCTACCGAACCCACAGGGGGCTACAATCAGCCCCAGCATTTT
16 | NA | TRBJ2-3 | TRBV6-2/TRBV6-3 | NA | CASSHPLFGDTDTQYF | TGTGCCAGCAGCCATCCTTTATTCGGGGACACAGATACGCAGTATTTT
16 | few | TRBJ1-1 | TRBV6-5 | NA | CASSPNPYVVNTEAFF | TGTGCCAGCAGTCCGAATCCTTACGTGGTGAACACTGAAGCTTTCTTT
13 | NA | TRBJ1-5 | TRBV29-1 | NA | CSVEYKQGQPQHF | TGCAGCGTTGAATATAAGCAGGGTCAGCCCCAGCATTTT
15 | NA | TRBJ2-1 | TRBV3-1 | TRBD2 | CASSQDLAGAHEQFF | TGTGCCAGCAGCCAAGATCTAGCGGGAGCGCATGAGCAGTTCTTC
16 | NA | TRBJ1-1 | TRBV20-1 | TRBD1 | CSASYRGFRMNTEAFF | TGCAGTGCTAGTTACAGGGGGTTTAGGATGAACACTGAAGCTTTCTTT
15 | few | TRBJ1-4 | TRBV10-3 | NA | CAISESGGRGEKLFF | TGTGCCATCAGTGAGTCGGGGGGTCGAGGTGAAAAACTGTTTTTT
13 | NA | TRBJ1-4 | TRBV20-1 | NA | CSAILGSNEKLFF | TGCAGTGCTATTCTCGGGTCTAATGAAAAACTGTTTTTT
16 | few | TRBJ1-4 | TRBV7-9 | NA | CASSGRRTANNEKLFF | TGTGCCAGCAGCGGGCGGCGGACCGCGAATAATGAAAAACTGTTTTTT
15 | NA | TRBJ1-2 | TRBV4-1 | NA | CASSLNDRANYGYTF | TGCGCCAGCAGCCTCAATGACAGAGCTAACTATGGCTACACCTTC
13 | few | TRBJ2-1 | TRBV12-3/TRBV12-4 | NA | CASSLGMGGEQFF | TGTGCCAGCAGTTTAGGGATGGGTGGTGAGCAGTTCTTC
14 | NA | TRBJ2-1 | TRBV5-6 | NA | CASSLAGGLNEQFF | TGTGCCAGCAGCTTGGCTGGTGGGCTTAATGAGCAGTTCTTC
15 | NA | TRBJ1-2 | TRBV9 | NA | CASSPEIMGLIGYTF | TGTGCCAGCAGCCCAGAAATAATGGGGTTGATCGGCTACACCTTC